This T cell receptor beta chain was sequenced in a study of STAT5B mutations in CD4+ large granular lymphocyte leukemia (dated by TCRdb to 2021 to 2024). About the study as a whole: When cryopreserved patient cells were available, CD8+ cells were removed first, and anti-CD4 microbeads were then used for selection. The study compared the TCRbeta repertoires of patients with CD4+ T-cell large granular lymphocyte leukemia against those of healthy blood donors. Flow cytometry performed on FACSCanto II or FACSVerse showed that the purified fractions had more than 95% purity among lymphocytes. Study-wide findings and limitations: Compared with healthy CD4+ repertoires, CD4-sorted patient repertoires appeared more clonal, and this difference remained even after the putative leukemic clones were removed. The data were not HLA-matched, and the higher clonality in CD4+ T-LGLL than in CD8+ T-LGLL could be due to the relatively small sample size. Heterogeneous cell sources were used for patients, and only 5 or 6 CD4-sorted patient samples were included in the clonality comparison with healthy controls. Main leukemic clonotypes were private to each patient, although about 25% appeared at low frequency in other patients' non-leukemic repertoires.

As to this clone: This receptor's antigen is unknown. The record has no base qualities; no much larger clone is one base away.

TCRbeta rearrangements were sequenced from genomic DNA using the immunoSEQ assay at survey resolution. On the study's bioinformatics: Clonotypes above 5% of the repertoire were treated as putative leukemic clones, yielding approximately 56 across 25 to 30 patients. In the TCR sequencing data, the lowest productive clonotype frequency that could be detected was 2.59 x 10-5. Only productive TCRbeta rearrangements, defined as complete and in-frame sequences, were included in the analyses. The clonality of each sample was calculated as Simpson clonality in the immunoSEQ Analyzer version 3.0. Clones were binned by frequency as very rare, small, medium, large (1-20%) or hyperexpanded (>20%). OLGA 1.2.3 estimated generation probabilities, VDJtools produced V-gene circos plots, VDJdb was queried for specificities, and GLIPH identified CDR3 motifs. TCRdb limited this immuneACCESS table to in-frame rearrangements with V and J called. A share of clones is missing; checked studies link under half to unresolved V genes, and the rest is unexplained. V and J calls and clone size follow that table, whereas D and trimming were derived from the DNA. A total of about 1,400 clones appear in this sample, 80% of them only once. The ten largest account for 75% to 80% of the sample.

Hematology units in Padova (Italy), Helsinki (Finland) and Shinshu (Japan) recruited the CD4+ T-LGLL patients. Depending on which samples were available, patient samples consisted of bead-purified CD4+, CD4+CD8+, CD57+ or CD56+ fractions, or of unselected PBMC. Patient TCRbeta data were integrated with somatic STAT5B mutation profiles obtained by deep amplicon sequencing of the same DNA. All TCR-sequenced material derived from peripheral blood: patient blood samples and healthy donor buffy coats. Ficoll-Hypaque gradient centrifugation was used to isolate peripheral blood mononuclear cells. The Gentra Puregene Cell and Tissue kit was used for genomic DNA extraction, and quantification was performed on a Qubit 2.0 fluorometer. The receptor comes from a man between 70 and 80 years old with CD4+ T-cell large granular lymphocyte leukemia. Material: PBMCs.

The CDR3 region has the sequence CASSFTAGTSGKETQYF. The DNA reads as follows: TGTGCCAGTAGTTTTACAGCCGGGACTAGCGGGAAAGAGACCCAGTACTTC. In this chain, TRBV19 is recombined with TRBJ2-5, with TRBD2 matching 13 junction bases. Trimming accounts for 5 bases at V and 3 bases at J, while the number of junction bases matched to no gene is 9. The CDR3 measures 17 amino acids from cysteine to phenylalanine. The sequence is cut down to CDR3 DNA, 51 bases in frame from base 1. The germline V gene (reference sequence) gives CDR1 as LNHDA and CDR2 as SQIVND. Supplemented by the reference TRBV19 and TRBJ2-5 proteins around the CDR3, the complete variable domain is DGGITQSPKYLFRKEGQNVTLSCEQNLNHDAMYWYRQDPGQGLRLIYYSQIVNDFQKGDIAEGYSVSREKKESFPLTVTSAQKNPTAFYLCASSFTAGTSGKETQYFGPGTRLLVL.